Listed below are T cell receptor beta chains from one sample, sequenced in a study of shared clonotypes between healthy human individuals. Clones were sequenced by immunoSEQ multiplex PCR, and TCRdb holds only the in-frame ones, with some missing. In the table there are a few million clones, around 95% of which are singletons. Material for sequencing was naive CD4+ T cells sorted from blood. The receptor source for this set is a man younger than 35 in good health. The CDR3 runs from the conserved cysteine through the conserved F or W. The order of the fields is clone size, D gene, J gene, V gene, CDR3 DNA, CDR3 protein. D genes are given only for firm matches. Size tells how often a clone was seen (once, few, many) or the class of an expanded clone, and some rows leave it out.

clone size: -; D gene: -; J gene: TRBJ2-5; V gene: TRBV7-7; CDR3 DNA: TGTGCTAGCAGCCAAGGAACAGGGATAGAGACCCAGTACTTC; CDR3 protein: CASSQGTGIETQYF
clone size: -; D gene: TRBD1; J gene: TRBJ2-5; V gene: TRBV15; CDR3 DNA: TGTGCCACCAGCAGAGACAGGGGGCAGCAAGAGACCCAGTACTTC; CDR3 protein: CATSRDRGQQETQYF
clone size: once; D gene: TRBD1; J gene: TRBJ1-5; V gene: TRBV2; CDR3 DNA: TGTGCCAGCAGTGTACAGGGGGCGTCTCAGCCCCAGCATTTT; CDR3 protein: CASSVQGASQPQHF
clone size: -; D gene: -; J gene: TRBJ2-1; V gene: TRBV5-1; CDR3 DNA: TGCGCCAGCAGCCCCGGGATCGCGGGGGAGCAGTTCTTC; CDR3 protein: CASSPGIAGEQFF
clone size: -; D gene: -; J gene: TRBJ2-5; V gene: TRBV5-1; CDR3 DNA: TGCGCCAGCAGCTTGGCCGGGCAGACTCAAGAGACCCAGTACTTC; CDR3 protein: CASSLAGQTQETQYF
clone size: -; D gene: -; J gene: TRBJ1-2; V gene: TRBV19; CDR3 DNA: TGTGCCAGTATCCCTACTCAGGAGAACTATGGCTACACCTTC; CDR3 protein: CASIPTQENYGYTF
clone size: -; D gene: TRBD2; J gene: TRBJ2-1; V gene: TRBV5-1; CDR3 DNA: TGCGCCAGCAGCTCGGGACTAGAATACAATGAGCAGTTCTTC; CDR3 protein: CASSSGLEYNEQFF
clone size: -; D gene: TRBD2; J gene: TRBJ2-3; V gene: TRBV6-1; CDR3 DNA: TGTGCCAGCAGGGCTAGCGGATTTAGCACAGATACGCAGTATTTT; CDR3 protein: CASRASGFSTDTQYF
clone size: -; D gene: -; J gene: TRBJ2-7; V gene: TRBV18; CDR3 DNA: TGTGCCAGCTCACCACAGGGGGGCGAGCAGTACTTC; CDR3 protein: CASSPQGGEQYF
clone size: few; D gene: -; J gene: TRBJ1-6; V gene: TRBV5-1; CDR3 DNA: TGCGCCAGCGGACAGAACGGCTCACCCCTCCACTTT; CDR3 protein: CASGQNGSPLHF
clone size: -; D gene: -; J gene: TRBJ1-4; V gene: TRBV4-2; CDR3 DNA: TGTGCCAGCAGCCAAGACAGGAATGAAAAACTGTTTTTT; CDR3 protein: CASSQDRNEKLFF
clone size: -; D gene: -; J gene: TRBJ1-5; V gene: TRBV10-3; CDR3 DNA: TGTGCCATCAGTGAGTACGGAGAGAACAATCAGCCCCAGCATTTT; CDR3 protein: CAISEYGENNQPQHF
clone size: -; D gene: TRBD2; J gene: TRBJ2-3; V gene: TRBV5-1; CDR3 DNA: TGCGCCAGCAGCTCCGTGACTAGCGGGAGGCGAAATACGCAGTATTTT; CDR3 protein: CASSSVTSGRRNTQYF
clone size: -; D gene: -; J gene: TRBJ1-2; V gene: TRBV4-3; CDR3 DNA: TGCGCCAGCAGCCCGGATTCCGGCTATGGCTACACCTTC; CDR3 protein: CASSPDSGYGYTF
clone size: few; D gene: TRBD1; J gene: TRBJ2-7; V gene: TRBV28; CDR3 DNA: TGTGCCAGCAGACAGGGGGCCTACGAGCAGTACTTC; CDR3 protein: CASRQGAYEQYF
clone size: -; D gene: -; J gene: TRBJ2-1; V gene: TRBV6-5; CDR3 DNA: TGTGCCAGCAGACAAAGGGAAGTTTTCGGTGAGCAGTTCTTC; CDR3 protein: CASRQREVFGEQFF
clone size: -; D gene: -; J gene: TRBJ2-7; V gene: TRBV11-2; CDR3 DNA: TGTGCCAGCAGCCCCCGGCGGGGCTCCTACGAGCAGTACTTC; CDR3 protein: CASSPRRGSYEQYF
clone size: -; D gene: TRBD1; J gene: TRBJ1-2; V gene: TRBV18; CDR3 DNA: TGTGCCAGCACCCGGGACAGGAACTATGGCTACACCTTC; CDR3 protein: CASTRDRNYGYTF
clone size: -; D gene: -; J gene: TRBJ2-3; V gene: TRBV10-2; CDR3 DNA: TGCGCCAGCATACCGGACAGCACAGATACGCAGTATTTT; CDR3 protein: CASIPDSTDTQYF
clone size: -; D gene: TRBD1; J gene: TRBJ1-2; V gene: TRBV5-6; CDR3 DNA: TGTGCCAGCAGCTTGGGACAGGGGGGTCGGTATGGCTACACCTTC; CDR3 protein: CASSLGQGGRYGYTF
clone size: -; D gene: TRBD1; J gene: TRBJ2-2; V gene: TRBV5-1; CDR3 DNA: TGCGCCAGCAGCGCGGGACAGGGACTCGGGGAGCTGTTTTTT; CDR3 protein: CASSAGQGLGELFF
clone size: -; D gene: -; J gene: TRBJ1-6; V gene: TRBV5-1; CDR3 DNA: TGCGCCAGCAGCTTGGAGAGTTATTATAATTCACCCCTCCACTTT; CDR3 protein: CASSLESYYNSPLHF
clone size: -; D gene: -; J gene: TRBJ2-7; V gene: TRBV5-1; CDR3 DNA: TGCGCCAGCAGCTTGGATCAGGTTACAGGGCGCGAGCAGTACTTC; CDR3 protein: CASSLDQVTGREQYF
clone size: once; D gene: -; J gene: TRBJ1-2; V gene: TRBV2; CDR3 DNA: TGTGCCAGCAGGATGAAGGGACCTTATGGCTACACCTTC; CDR3 protein: CASRMKGPYGYTF
clone size: -; D gene: TRBD1; J gene: TRBJ2-1; V gene: TRBV5-1; CDR3 DNA: TGCGCCAGCAGTCCTGACAGGGTGGTTCAAAATGAGCAGTTCTTC; CDR3 protein: CASSPDRVVQNEQFF
clone size: -; D gene: -; J gene: TRBJ2-5; V gene: TRBV7-2; CDR3 DNA: TGTGCCAGCAGCTTAGGGTGGGCCGAAGAGACCCAGTACTTC; CDR3 protein: CASSLGWAEETQYF
clone size: -; D gene: TRBD1; J gene: TRBJ2-7; V gene: TRBV5-1; CDR3 DNA: TGCGCCAGCAGCACGGGACAGGGTTACGAGCAGTACTTC; CDR3 protein: CASSTGQGYEQYF
clone size: -; D gene: -; J gene: TRBJ1-6; V gene: TRBV6-5; CDR3 DNA: TGTGCCAGCAGTTATGGCCTCACTGGACATTCACCCCTCCACTTT; CDR3 protein: CASSYGLTGHSPLHF
clone size: -; D gene: -; J gene: TRBJ1-4; V gene: TRBV5-1; CDR3 DNA: TGCGCCAGCAGCTTGGCGACGGCAACTAATGAAAAACTGTTTTTT; CDR3 protein: CASSLATATNEKLFF
clone size: -; D gene: -; J gene: TRBJ2-5; V gene: TRBV5-8; CDR3 DNA: TGTGCCAGCAGCAGGGGAGACGTGGCGGAGACCCAGTACTTC; CDR3 protein: CASSRGDVAETQYF
clone size: -; D gene: TRBD1; J gene: TRBJ2-1; V gene: TRBV11-3; CDR3 DNA: TGTGCCAGCAGCTTAGAGGGACAGGGTCCCAATGAGCAGTTCTTC; CDR3 protein: CASSLEGQGPNEQFF
clone size: -; D gene: -; J gene: TRBJ1-1; V gene: TRBV18; CDR3 DNA: TGTGCCAGCTCACCACCTGGAGTAACTGAAGCTTTCTTT; CDR3 protein: CASSPPGVTEAFF
clone size: -; D gene: TRBD2; J gene: TRBJ2-1; V gene: TRBV12-5; CDR3 DNA: TGTGCTAGTGGCATAGGACTAGCGTATACCTACAATGAGCAGTTCTTC; CDR3 protein: CASGIGLAYTYNEQFF
clone size: -; D gene: -; J gene: TRBJ1-4; V gene: TRBV29-1; CDR3 DNA: TGCAGCGTTACCCAGACTAATGAAAAACTGTTTTTT; CDR3 protein: CSVTQTNEKLFF
clone size: -; D gene: TRBD1; J gene: TRBJ1-5; V gene: TRBV10-3; CDR3 DNA: TGTGCCATCAGTGAGTCAACAGGGGGAGACAATCAGCCCCAGCATTTT; CDR3 protein: CAISESTGGDNQPQHF